The 4 T cell receptor beta chains given below trace back to one sample, sequenced in a study of blood T cells in healthy people across ages. Combining a sample-barcoded 5' primer with a J-beta primer mix, a second PCR ran for roughly 7 to 12 cycles. TCRdb independently ran MiXCR on the 5' RACE reads; one entry per CDR3 protein. The sample holds approximately 770,000 distinct CDR3 sequences; about three fifths are singletons and the top ten take 20% to 25%. The sample taken for sequencing was blood. The receptors stem from a man aged 30-40 years in good health.

The rearrangement joins TRBV9 to TRBJ2-1; TRBD2 agrees at 8 bases. The J segment lost 2 bases and the V segment lost 1 base, leaving 2 bases of the junction unmatched. Per the germline V gene, CDR1 is SGDLS and CDR2 is YYNGEE. CDR3 length equals 15 residues. The CDR3 nucleotides are TGTGCCAGCAGCGTAACTAGCGGAACCTACAATGAGCAGTTCTTC. Encoded protein: CASSVTSGTYNEQFF.

The chain combines TRBV20-1 with TRBJ1-4, with D maybe TRBD1 (6 bases). The CDR3 totals 13 residues. Between the trimmed V and J ends, which lost 3 bases and 6 bases, there was a span of 11 bases. CDR1 and CDR2 from the germline V gene are DFQATT and SNEGSKA (reference sequence). CDR3 nucleotide sequence: TGCAGTGCTAGGATGGGGGGCTATGAAAAACTGTTTTTT. Protein product: CSARMGGYEKLFF.

This clonotype was found a few times. The chain employs TRBV29-1 and TRBJ2-5; 9 nucleotides align to TRBD1. The CDR3 has 15 amino acids. The ends lost 2 bases at V and 4 bases at J; junction bases unmatched: 8. Germline V CDR1 and CDR2: SQVTM, ANQGSEA. CDR3 DNA sequence: TGCAGCGTTGAACCTCACAGGGGGCTAGGAGAGACCCAGTACTTC. Translating it yields CSVEPHRGLGETQYF.

This clonotype was seen once. This chain joins TRBV20-1 and TRBJ2-5, with TRBD1 matching 7 bases. Germline V gene data show CDR1 as DFQATT and CDR2 as SNEGSKA (reference sequence). CDR3 length: 15 residues. The trim removed 2 bases at V and 5 bases at J, leaving 11 bases unmatched. The CDR3 loop reads CSARRVGGRRETQYF. CDR3 bases: TGCAGTGCTAGAAGAGTAGGGGGCCGTCGGGAGACCCAGTACTTC.